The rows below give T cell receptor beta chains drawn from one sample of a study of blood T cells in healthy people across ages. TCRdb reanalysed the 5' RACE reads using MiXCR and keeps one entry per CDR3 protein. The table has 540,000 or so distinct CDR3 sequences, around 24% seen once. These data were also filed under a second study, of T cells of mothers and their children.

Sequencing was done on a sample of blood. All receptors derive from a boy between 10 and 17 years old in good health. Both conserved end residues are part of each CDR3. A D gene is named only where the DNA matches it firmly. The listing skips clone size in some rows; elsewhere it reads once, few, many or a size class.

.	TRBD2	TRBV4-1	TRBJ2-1	TGCGCCAGCAGCCGGGCCCCAGGGACTAGCGGGAGTATCCCATACAATGAGCAGTTCTTC	CASSRAPGTSGSIPYNEQFF
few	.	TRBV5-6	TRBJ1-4	TGTGCCAGCAGCTTGGGGGCTGGAGGGGATGAAAAACTGTTTTTT	CASSLGAGGDEKLFF
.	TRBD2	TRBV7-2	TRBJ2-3	TGTGCCAGCAGCTCTGGGACTAGTCGGGATACGCAGTATTTT	CASSSGTSRDTQYF
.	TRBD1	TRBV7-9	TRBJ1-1	TGTGCCAGCGGACAGGGGGGGACTGAAGCTTTCTTT	CASGQGGTEAFF
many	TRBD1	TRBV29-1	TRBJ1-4	TGCAGCGTCCTCGGACAGGGTGGTGAAAAACTGTTTTTT	CSVLGQGGEKLFF
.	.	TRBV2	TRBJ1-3	TGTGCCAGCTCCAGGGTTTTCTCTGGAAACACCATATATTTT	CASSRVFSGNTIYF
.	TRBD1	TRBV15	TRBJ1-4	TGTGCCACCAGCGTCGTCAGGGGACAGGGCAGGGAAAAACTGTTTTTT	CATSVVRGQGREKLFF
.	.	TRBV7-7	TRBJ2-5	TGTGCTAGCAGCTTGTACTCTGGGCAAGAGACCCAGTACTTC	CASSLYSGQETQYF
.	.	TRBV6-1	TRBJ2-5	TGTGCCAGCAGTGAGGGCCCTGTGCCGAACCAAGAGACCCAGTACTTC	CASSEGPVPNQETQYF
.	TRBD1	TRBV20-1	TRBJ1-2	TGCAGTGCAAAGCAGGGGGCGTCGACACAAGGCTACACCTTC	CSAKQGASTQGYTF
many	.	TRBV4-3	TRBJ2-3	TGCGCCAGCAGCCAAGGGGAGGTAGCTGGCACAGATACGCAGTATTTT	CASSQGEVAGTDTQYF
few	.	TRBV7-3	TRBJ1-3	TGTGCCAGCAGCCTTAGTCCTGGTGGAAACACCATATATTTT	CASSLSPGGNTIYF
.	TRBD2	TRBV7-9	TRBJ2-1	TGTGCCAGCAGCTTTCGGGACTACCAGGCCTACAATGAGCAGTTCTTC	CASSFRDYQAYNEQFF
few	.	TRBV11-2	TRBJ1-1	TGTGCCAGCAGCTTAGTTTTTCGCAGTGGCACTGAAGCTTTCTTT	CASSLVFRSGTEAFF
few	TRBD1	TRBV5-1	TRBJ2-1	TGCGCCAGCAGCTCTGGAGACAGGGACAACAATGAGCAGTTCTTC	CASSSGDRDNNEQFF
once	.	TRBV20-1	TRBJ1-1	TGCAGTGCTAGAGAGCTCTTTGCGGGAGTCGCTTTCTTT	CSARELFAGVAFF
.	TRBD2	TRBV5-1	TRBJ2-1	TGCGCCAGCAGCTTGGAGGGCGCGGGAGGGACTAGTTTTAATAATGAGCAGTTCTTC	CASSLEGAGGTSFNNEQFF
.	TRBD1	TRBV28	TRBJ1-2	TGTGCCAGCAGTTTATTTCGGTCGGGCAGGGGGCAAGGCTACACCTTC	CASSLFRSGRGQGYTF
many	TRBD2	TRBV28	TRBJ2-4	TGTGCCAGCAGACCTACTAGCGGAGGGGGAGCCAAAAACATTCAGTACTTC	CASRPTSGGGAKNIQYF
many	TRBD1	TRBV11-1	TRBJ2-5	TGTGCCAGCAGCACCTGGACAGGGGGAGAGACCCAGTACTTC	CASSTWTGGETQYF
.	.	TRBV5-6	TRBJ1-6	TGTGCCAGCAGCTTGTTGGGGGATAATTCACCCCTCCACTTT	CASSLLGDNSPLHF
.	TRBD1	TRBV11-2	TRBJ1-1	TGTGCCAGCAGCTCGCTTGGGGGACAGGGGCGGACTGAAGCTTTCTTT	CASSSLGGQGRTEAFF
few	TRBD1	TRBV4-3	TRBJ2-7	TGCGCCAGCAGCCAAGATCCGGGACAGGGTCCCTACGAGCAGTACTTC	CASSQDPGQGPYEQYF
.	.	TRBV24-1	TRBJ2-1	TGTGCCACCAGTGATTTGCGGGGGATTTACAATGAGCAGTTCTTC	CATSDLRGIYNEQFF
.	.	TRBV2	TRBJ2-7	TGTGCCAGCGGCCGGTCAGGTGCCTCCTACGAGCAGTACTTC	CASGRSGASYEQYF
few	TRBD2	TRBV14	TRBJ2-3	TGTGCCAGCAGCCCAGGACTAGCGGGACCCTTCTCGCAGTATTTT	CASSPGLAGPFSQYF
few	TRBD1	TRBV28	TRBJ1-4	TGTGCCAGCAGTGGGACAGGGCGGAGCGAAAAACTGTTTTTT	CASSGTGRSEKLFF
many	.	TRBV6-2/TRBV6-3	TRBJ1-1	TGTGCCAGCAGTCGTTTCAGAGACAGGTTTGACACTGAAGCTTTCTTT	CASSRFRDRFDTEAFF
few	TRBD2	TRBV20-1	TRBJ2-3	TGCAGTGCTAGTAAGCGGGAGGACGATGATACGCAGTATTTT	CSASKREDDDTQYF
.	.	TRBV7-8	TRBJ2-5	TGTGCCAGCAGGACACAGGGAGAAGAGACCCAGTACTTC	CASRTQGEETQYF
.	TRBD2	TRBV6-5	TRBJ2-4	TGTGCCAGCAGGCATCTAGCGGGAGTGGCCAAAAACATTCAGTACTTC	CASRHLAGVAKNIQYF
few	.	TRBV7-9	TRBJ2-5	TGTGCCAGCAGCATAATACCGGCCCCTAACGGTGAAGGGACCCAGTACTTC	CASSIIPAPNGEGTQYF
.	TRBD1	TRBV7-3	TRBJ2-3	TGTGCCAGCAGCTCAGACAGGGGGCATGCAGATACGCAGTATTTT	CASSSDRGHADTQYF
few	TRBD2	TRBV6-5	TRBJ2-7	TGTGCCAGCAGGACTAGCGGGGGTTACGAGCAGTACTTC	CASRTSGGYEQYF
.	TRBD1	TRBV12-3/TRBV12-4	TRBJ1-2	TGTGCCAGCAGTGAGGGACAGATCTATGGCTACACCTTC	CASSEGQIYGYTF
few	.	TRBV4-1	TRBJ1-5	TGCGCCAGCAGCCAGAGTGGACAGTACAATCAGCCCCAGCATTTT	CASSQSGQYNQPQHF
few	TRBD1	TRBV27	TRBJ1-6	TGTGCCAGCAGGTTTACCACAGGGGGCTATTCACCCCTCCACTTT	CASRFTTGGYSPLHF
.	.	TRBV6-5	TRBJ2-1	TGTGCCAGCGGCCTTGGGCCTGATGAGTCAGAGCAGTTCTTC	CASGLGPDESEQFF
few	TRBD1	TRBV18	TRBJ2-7	TGTGCCAGTCAGAAGACAGGGGGCTCCTACGAGCAGTACTTC	CASQKTGGSYEQYF
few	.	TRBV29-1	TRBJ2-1	TGCAGCGTTGACTATCGGACCCGAGACCAGTTCTTC	CSVDYRTRDQFF
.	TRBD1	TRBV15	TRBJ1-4	TGTGCCACCAGCTTGCGGGGACAGGCTAATGAAAAACTGTTTTTT	CATSLRGQANEKLFF
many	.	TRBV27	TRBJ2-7	TGCGCCAGCAGATCCTCCTACGAGCAGTACTTC	CASRSSYEQYF
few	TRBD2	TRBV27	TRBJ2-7	TGTGCCAGCAGTTTTGAGGTGCGGGGGTACGAGCAGTACTTC	CASSFEVRGYEQYF
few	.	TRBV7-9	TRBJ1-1	TGTGCCAGCAGCCTAGGGGTTTCTATGAACACTGAAGCTTTCTTT	CASSLGVSMNTEAFF
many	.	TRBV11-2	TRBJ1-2	TGTGCCAGCAGCTCCCCGTGGGTGTATGGCTACACCTTC	CASSSPWVYGYTF
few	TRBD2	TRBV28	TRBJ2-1	TGTGCCAGCAGTCCTCCACTAGCGGAGGCCTACAATGAGCAGTTCTTC	CASSPPLAEAYNEQFF
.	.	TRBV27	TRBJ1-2	TGTGCCAGCAGGCAAATACAGGGAATGTATGGCTACACCTTC	CASRQIQGMYGYTF
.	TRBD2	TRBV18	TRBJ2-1	TGTGCCAGCTCACCGGAGGACTTTCTAGCGGGAGTGGACGATGAGCAGTTCTTC	CASSPEDFLAGVDDEQFF
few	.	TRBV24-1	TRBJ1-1	TGTGCCACCAGTGATTTCGGGGGGACTGAAGCTTTCTTT	CATSDFGGTEAFF
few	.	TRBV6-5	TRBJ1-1	TGTGCCAGCAGTTATTTAGGACTCGGGGGGGGCACCCCTGACACTGAAGCTTTCTTT	CASSYLGLGGGTPDTEAFF